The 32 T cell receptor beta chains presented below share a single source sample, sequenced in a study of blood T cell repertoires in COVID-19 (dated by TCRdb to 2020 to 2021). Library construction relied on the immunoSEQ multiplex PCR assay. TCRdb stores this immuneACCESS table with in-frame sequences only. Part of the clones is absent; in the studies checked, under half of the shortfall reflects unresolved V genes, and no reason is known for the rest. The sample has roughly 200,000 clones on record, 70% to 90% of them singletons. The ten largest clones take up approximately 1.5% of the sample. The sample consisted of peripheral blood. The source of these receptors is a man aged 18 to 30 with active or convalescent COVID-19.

CDR3 DNA: TGTGCCAGCAGCTTAGATGGGCAGGTCTACGAGCAGTACTTC. As protein: CASSLDGQVYEQYF. The J gene is TRBJ2-7, the V gene TRBV11-2; unclear D gene. The CDR3 consists of 14 residues. Germline V gives CDR1 SGHAT, CDR2 FQNNGV. Deletions cut 0 bases from V and 3 bases from J, with 9 bases between.

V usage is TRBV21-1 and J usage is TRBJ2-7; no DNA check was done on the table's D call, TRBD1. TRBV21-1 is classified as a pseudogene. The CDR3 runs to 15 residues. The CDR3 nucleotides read TGTGCCAGCCAAATAGGACAGGGGTTCAACTACGAGCAGTACTTC. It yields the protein CASQIGQGFNYEQYF.

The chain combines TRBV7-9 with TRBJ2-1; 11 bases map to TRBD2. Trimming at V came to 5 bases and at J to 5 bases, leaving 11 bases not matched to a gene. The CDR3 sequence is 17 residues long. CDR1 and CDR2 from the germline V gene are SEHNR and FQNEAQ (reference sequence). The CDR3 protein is CASSQNYGTSGNNEQFF. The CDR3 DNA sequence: TGTGCCAGCAGCCAAAATTACGGGACTAGCGGTAACAATGAGCAGTTCTTC.

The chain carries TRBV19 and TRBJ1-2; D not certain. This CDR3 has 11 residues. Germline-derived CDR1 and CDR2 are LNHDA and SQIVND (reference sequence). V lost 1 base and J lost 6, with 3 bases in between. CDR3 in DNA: TGTGCCAGTAGTATAGCAAATGGCTACACCTTC. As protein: CASSIANGYTF.

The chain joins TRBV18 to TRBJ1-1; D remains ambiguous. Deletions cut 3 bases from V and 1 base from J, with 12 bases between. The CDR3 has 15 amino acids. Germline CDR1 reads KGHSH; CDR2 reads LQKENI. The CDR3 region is CASSPAREANTEAFF. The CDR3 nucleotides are TGTGCCAGCTCACCGGCTCGAGAGGCGAACACTGAAGCTTTCTTT.

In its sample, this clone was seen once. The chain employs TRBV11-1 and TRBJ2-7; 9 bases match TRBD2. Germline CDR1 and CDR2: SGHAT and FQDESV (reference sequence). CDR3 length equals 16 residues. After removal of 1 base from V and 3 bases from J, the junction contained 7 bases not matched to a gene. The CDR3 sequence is CASSLGRGRVIYEQYF. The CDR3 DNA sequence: TGTGCCAGCAGCTTAGGACGCGGGAGGGTAATCTACGAGCAGTACTTC.

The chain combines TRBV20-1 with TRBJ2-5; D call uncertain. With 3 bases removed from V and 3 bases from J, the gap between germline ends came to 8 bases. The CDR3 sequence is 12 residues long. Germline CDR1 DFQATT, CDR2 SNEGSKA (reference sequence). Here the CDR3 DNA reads TGCAGTGCTAGTCCCGGTAAAGAGACCCAGTACTTC. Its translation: CSASPGKETQYF.

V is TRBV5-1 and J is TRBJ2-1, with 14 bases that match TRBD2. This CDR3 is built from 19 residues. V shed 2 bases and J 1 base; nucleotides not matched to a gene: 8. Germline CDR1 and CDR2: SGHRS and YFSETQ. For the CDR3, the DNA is TGCGCCAGCAGCTTAGGACTAGCGGGAGGTGGGGTGTCCTACAATGAGCAGTTCTTC. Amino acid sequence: CASSLGLAGGGVSYNEQFF. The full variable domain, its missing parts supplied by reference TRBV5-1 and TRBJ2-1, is KAGVTQTPRYLIKTRGQQVTLSCSPISGHRSVSWYQQTPGQGLQFLFEYFSETQRNKGNFPGRFSGRQFSNSRSEMNVSTLELGDSALYLCASSLGLAGGGVSYNEQFFGPGTRLTVL.

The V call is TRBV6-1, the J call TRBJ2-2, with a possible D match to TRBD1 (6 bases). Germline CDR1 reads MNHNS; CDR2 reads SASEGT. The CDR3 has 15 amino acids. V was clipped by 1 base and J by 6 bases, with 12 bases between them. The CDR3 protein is CASSEGRQVPGELFF. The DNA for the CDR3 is TGTGCCAGCAGTGAAGGCAGACAGGTGCCCGGGGAGCTGTTTTTT.

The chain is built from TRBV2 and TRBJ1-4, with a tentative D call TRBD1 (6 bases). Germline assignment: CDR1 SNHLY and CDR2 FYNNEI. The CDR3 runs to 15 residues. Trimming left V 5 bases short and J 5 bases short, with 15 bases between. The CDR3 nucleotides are TGTGCCAGCAGTCTACAGGGTTCCGTGAATGAAAAACTGTTTTTT. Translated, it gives CASSLQGSVNEKLFF.

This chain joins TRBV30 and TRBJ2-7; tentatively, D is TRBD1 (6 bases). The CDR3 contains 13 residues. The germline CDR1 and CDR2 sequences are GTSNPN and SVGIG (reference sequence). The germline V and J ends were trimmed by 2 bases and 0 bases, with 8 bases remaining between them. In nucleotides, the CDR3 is TGTGCCTGGAGTACAGGGAGCTCCTACGAGCAGTACTTC. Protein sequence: CAWSTGSSYEQYF.

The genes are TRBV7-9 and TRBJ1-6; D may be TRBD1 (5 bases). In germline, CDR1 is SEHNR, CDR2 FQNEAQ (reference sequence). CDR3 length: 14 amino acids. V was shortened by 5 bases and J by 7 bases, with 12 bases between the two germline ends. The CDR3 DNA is TGTGCCAGCAGCGACCGACAGTTGAATTCACCCCTCCACTTT. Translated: CASSDRQLNSPLHF.

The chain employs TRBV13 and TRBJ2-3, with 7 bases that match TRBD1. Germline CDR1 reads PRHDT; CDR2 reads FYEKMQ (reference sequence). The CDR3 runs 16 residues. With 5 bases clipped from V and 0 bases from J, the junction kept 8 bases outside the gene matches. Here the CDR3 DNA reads TGTGCCAGCAGCCCCCTAACAGGGGCTAGCACAGATACGCAGTATTTT. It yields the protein CASSPLTGASTDTQYF.

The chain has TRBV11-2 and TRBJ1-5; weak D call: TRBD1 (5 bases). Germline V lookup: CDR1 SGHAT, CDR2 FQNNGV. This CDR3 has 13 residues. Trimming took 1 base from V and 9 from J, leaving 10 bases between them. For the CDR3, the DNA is TGTGCCAGCAGCTTAGGGCAGGGCCGGCCCCAGCATTTT. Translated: CASSLGQGRPQHF. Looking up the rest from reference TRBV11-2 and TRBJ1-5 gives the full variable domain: EAGVAQSPRYKIIEKRQSVAFWCNPISGHATLYWYQQILGQGPKLLIQFQNNGVVDDSQLPKDRFSAERLKGVDSTLKIQPAKLEDSAVYLCASSLGQGRPQHFGDGTRLSIL.

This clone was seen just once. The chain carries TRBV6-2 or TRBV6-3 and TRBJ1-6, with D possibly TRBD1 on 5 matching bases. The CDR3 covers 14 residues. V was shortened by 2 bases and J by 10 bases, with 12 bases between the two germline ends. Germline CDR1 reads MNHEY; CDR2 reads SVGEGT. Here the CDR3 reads CASSYTLGLSPLHF. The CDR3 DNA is TGTGCCAGCAGTTACACCTTGGGACTCTCACCCCTCCACTTT.

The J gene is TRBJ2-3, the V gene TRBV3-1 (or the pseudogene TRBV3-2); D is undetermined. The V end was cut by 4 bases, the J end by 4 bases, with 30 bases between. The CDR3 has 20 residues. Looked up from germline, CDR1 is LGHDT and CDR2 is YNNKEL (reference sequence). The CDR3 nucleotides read TGTGCCAGCAGCCCCCACCTGGTAATTGTAGCTCCCTCTCTCCCAGATACGCAGTATTTT. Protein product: CASSPHLVIVAPSLPDTQYF.

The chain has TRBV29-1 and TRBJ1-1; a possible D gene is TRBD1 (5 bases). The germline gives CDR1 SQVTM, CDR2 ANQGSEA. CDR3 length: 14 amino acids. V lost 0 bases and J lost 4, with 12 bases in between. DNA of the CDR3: TGCAGCGTTGAAGATCTCGGGGGGGGCACTGAAGCTTTCTTT. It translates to CSVEDLGGGTEAFF.

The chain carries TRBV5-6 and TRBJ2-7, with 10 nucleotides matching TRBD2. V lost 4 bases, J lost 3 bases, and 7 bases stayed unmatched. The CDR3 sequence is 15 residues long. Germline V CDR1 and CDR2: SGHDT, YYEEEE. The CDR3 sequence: CASSRVGTSDYEQYF. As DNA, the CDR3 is TGTGCCAGCAGCAGGGTGGGGACTAGCGACTACGAGCAGTACTTC.

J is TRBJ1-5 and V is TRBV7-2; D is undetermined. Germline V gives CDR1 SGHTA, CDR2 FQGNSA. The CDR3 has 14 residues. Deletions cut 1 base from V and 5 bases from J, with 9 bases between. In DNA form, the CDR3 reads TGTGCCAGCAGCTTAGAAGGAGGGTATCAGCCCCAGCATTTT. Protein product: CASSLEGGYQPQHF.

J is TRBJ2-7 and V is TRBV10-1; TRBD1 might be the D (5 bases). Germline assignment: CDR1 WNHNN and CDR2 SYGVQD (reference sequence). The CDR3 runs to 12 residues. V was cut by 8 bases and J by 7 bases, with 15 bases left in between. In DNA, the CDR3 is TGCGCCAGCTCTGGCCCAGGGTGGGAGCAGTACTTC. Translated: CASSGPGWEQYF.

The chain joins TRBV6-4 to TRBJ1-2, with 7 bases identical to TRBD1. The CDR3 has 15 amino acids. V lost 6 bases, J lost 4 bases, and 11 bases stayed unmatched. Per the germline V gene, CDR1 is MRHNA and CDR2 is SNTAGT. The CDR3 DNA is TGTGCCAGCAGGCCAACAGGGGTCGGTGTCTATGGCTACACCTTC. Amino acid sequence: CASRPTGVGVYGYTF.

The CDR3 sequence is CASSYSRGASETQYF. The CDR3 region has the DNA TGTGCCAGCAGTTACTCGCGGGGGGCCTCAGAGACCCAGTACTTC. This chain joins TRBV6-6 and TRBJ2-5, with 8 bases lining up with TRBD2. V gave up 0 bases and J gave up 4 bases; unmatched junction bases: 4. The CDR3 covers 15 residues. Germline CDR1 is MNHNY and CDR2 is SVGAGI (reference sequence).

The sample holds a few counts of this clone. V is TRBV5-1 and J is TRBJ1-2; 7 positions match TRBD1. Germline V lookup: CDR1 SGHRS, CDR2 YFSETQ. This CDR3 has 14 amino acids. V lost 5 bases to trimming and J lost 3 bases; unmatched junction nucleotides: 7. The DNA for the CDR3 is TGCGCCAGCAGTTCAGGGGGTACAGACTATGGCTACACCTTC. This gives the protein CASSSGGTDYGYTF.

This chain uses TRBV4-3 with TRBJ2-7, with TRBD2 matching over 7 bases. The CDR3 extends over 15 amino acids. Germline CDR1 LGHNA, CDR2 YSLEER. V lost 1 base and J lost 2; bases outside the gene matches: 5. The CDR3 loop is CASSQGREGAYEQYF. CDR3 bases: TGCGCCAGCAGCCAAGGGAGGGAGGGCGCCTACGAGCAGTACTTC.

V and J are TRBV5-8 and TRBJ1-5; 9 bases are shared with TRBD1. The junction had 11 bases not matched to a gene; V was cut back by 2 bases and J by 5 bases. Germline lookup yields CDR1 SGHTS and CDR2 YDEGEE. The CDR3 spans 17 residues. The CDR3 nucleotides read TGTGCCAGCAGCTTTTGGACAGGGGAATTATTGGATCAGCCCCAGCATTTT. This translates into CASSFWTGELLDQPQHF.

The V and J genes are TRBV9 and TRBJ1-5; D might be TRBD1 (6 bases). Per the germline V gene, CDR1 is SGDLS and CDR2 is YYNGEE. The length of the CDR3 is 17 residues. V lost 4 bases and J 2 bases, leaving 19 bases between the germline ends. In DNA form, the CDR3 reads TGTGCCAGCAGCCTGGACAGCAGTGCAACCGGCAATCAGCCCCAGCATTTT. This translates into CASSLDSSATGNQPQHF.

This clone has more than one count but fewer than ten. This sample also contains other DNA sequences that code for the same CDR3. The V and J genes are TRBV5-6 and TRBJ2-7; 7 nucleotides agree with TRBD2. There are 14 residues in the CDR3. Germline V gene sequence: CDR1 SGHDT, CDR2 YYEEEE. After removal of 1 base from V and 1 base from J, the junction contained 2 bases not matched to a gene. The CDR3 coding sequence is TGTGCCAGCAGCTTGCGCGGGGGTTCCTACGAGCAGTACTTC. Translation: CASSLRGGSYEQYF.

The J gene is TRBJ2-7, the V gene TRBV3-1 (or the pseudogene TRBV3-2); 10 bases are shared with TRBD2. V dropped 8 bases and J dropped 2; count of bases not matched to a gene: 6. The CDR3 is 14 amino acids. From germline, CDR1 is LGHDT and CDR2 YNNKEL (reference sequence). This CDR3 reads CASSRTSGAYEQYF. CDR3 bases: TGTGCCAGCTCAAGGACTAGCGGTGCCTACGAGCAGTACTTC.

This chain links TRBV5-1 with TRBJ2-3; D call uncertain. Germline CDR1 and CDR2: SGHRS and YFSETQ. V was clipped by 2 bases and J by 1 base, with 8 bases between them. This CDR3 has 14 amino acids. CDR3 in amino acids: CASSLRVRTDTQYF. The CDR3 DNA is TGCGCCAGCAGCTTAAGAGTACGCACAGATACGCAGTATTTT.

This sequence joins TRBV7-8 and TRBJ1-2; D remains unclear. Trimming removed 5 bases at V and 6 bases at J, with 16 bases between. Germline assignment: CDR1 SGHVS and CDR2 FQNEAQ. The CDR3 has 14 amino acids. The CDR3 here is CASSRDSRKNGYTF. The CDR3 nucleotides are TGTGCCAGCAGCCGGGATTCCAGGAAAAATGGCTACACCTTC.

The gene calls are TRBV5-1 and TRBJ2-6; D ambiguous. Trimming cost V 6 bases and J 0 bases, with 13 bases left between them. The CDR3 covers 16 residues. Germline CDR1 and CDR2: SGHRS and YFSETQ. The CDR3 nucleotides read TGCGCCAGCACCTACGACGCAGGCTCTGGGGCCAACGTCCTGACTTTC. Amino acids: CASTYDAGSGANVLTF.

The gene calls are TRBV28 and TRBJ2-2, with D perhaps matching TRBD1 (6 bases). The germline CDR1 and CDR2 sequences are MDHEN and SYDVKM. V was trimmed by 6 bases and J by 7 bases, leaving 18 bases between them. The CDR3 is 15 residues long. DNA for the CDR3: TGTGCCAGCAGCCAGACAGGCACCAGGGTCGGGGAGCTGTTTTTT. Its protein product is CASSQTGTRVGELFF.